Listed below are T cell receptor beta chains from one sample, sequenced in a study of shared clonotypes between healthy human individuals. Assay: immunoSEQ multiplex PCR; the TCRdb copy retains only in-frame clones and omits some. The sample records some 2,000,000 clones, about 94% being singletons. Sequencing input: naive CD4+ T cells sorted from blood. The receptors come from a man between 18 and 29 years old in good health. Both conserved end residues are part of each CDR3. The order of the fields is V gene, D gene, J gene, CDR3 length, CDR3 protein, CDR3 DNA. A D gene is named only where the DNA matches it firmly.

TRBV5-8	.	TRBJ2-4	16	CASSGDRSLAKNIQYF	TGTGCCAGCAGCGGTGACAGGTCTCTAGCCAAAAACATTCAGTACTTC
TRBV18	.	TRBJ2-6	17	CASSPYPGLAGANVLTF	TGTGCCAGCTCACCTTATCCGGGATTAGCGGGGGCCAACGTCCTGACTTTC
TRBV5-1	TRBD2	TRBJ2-7	13	CASSSLAGSEQYF	TGCGCCAGCAGCTCACTAGCGGGAAGCGAGCAGTACTTC
TRBV28	TRBD1	TRBJ2-7	17	CASSLGFGPGQGAHQYF	TGTGCCAGCAGTTTAGGGTTCGGTCCAGGACAGGGGGCACATCAGTACTTC
TRBV10-3	TRBD1	TRBJ1-1	14	CAISEKGQGAQAFF	TGTGCCATCAGTGAGAAGGGACAGGGGGCGCAAGCTTTCTTT
TRBV19	.	TRBJ2-1	14	CASSISFSYNEQFF	TGTGCCAGTAGTATTTCCTTCTCCTACAATGAGCAGTTCTTC
TRBV27	TRBD1	TRBJ1-2	16	CASSSLAGGFGYGYTF	TGTGCCAGCAGTTCCCTGGCAGGGGGCTTCGGCTATGGCTACACCTTC
TRBV6-5	.	TRBJ2-3	13	CASSPGSPDTQYF	TGTGCCAGCAGCCCCGGGAGTCCAGATACGCAGTATTTT
TRBV12-5	.	TRBJ2-5	12	CASGLDGGTQYF	TGTGCTAGTGGTTTGGATGGAGGGACCCAGTACTTC
TRBV6-8	.	TRBJ2-3	15	CASSYYKGLSDTQYF	TGTGCCAGCAGTTACTACAAAGGCCTTTCAGATACGCAGTATTTT